What follows describes a single T cell receptor (beta chain). What it binds is not known. Some clones are missing from TCRdb's copy, which holds only in-frame ones; the method was immunoSEQ multiplex PCR. The table includes 75,000 to 85,000 clones, 75% to 90% detected once. This entry is derived from a study of T cell clones after liver transplantation. Study conclusions and caveats: The donor-reactive repertoire was only partly measurable in a couple of subjects, lacking donor cells.

This CDR3 spans 14 amino acids. V dropped 4 bases and J dropped 4; count of bases not matched to a gene: 3. The germline V gene has CDR1 MNHEY and CDR2 SMNVEV (reference sequence). The chain employs TRBV27 and TRBJ1-1; 10 bases are a match to TRBD1. The sequencing used CD4+ T cells from blood, collected at the 22-month timepoint. The sequence derives from a human patient who received a liver transplant. Among the T cells, some may be from the graft donor. The CDR3 is CASSWDRGGTEAFF. CDR3 coding DNA: TGTGCCAGCAGTTGGGACAGGGGTGGCACTGAAGCTTTCTTT.